This T cell receptor beta chain was captured in a study of CD8 T cells in Susac syndrome. Study results and limitations: In its TCR sequencing and HLA analysis, the study acknowledged that the number of individuals was relatively small.

Reverse transcription used about 0.5 to 1 ug RNA and random hexamers. TCR beta CDR3 was amplified by immunoSEQ covering 54 Vbeta and 13 Jbeta. TCRdb re-called the immunoSEQ multiplex PCR reads through MiXCR, storing one row per CDR3 protein. The data contain about 160,000 distinct CDR3 sequences, 93% of them singletons. With respect to this clonotype: The antigen remains unidentified.

Sequencing targeted TCR beta in T cells from blood (CD8+ and CD4+). Both CD4+ and CD8+ T cells were negatively isolated, and TEMRA cells underwent FACS enrichment. Material for sequencing was CD4+ T cells from PBMCs. The clonotype comes from a human donor in good health.

CDR3 in amino acids: CASSFQGGGYTF. The CDR3 DNA reads as TGTGCCAGCAGCTTTCAGGGTGGTGGCTACACCTTC. This chain links TRBV11-2 with TRBJ1-2; maybe TRBD1 (5 bases). V lost 3 bases to trimming and J lost 7 bases, with 9 bases between them. CDR1 is SGHAT, CDR2 FQNNGV, per germline. This CDR3 is built from 12 residues.